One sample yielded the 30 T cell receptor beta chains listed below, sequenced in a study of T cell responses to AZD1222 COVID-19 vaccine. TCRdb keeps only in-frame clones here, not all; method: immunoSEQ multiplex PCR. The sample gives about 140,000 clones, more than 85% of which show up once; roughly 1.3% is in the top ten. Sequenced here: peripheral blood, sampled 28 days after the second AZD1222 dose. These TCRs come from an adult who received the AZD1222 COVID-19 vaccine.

The CDR3 sequence is CASTPIDRADSPLHF. As DNA, the CDR3 is TGTGCCAGCACCCCGATCGACAGGGCGGATTCACCCCTCCACTTT. The genes are TRBV2 and TRBJ1-6, with 7 bases lining up with TRBD1. The V and J ends lost 7 bases and 8 bases, in that order; junction bases with no gene match: 11. Germline CDR1 is SNHLY and CDR2 is FYNNEI. The CDR3 contains 15 residues.

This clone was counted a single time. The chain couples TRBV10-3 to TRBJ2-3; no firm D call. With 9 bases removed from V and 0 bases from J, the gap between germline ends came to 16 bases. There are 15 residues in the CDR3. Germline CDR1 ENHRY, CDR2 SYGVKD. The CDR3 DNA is TGTGCCATTGATAGAGGCGGACCAAGCACAGATACGCAGTATTTT. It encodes CAIDRGGPSTDTQYF.

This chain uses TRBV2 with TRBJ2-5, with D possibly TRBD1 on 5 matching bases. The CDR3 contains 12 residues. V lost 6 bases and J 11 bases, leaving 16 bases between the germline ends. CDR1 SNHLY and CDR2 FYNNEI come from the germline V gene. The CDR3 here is CASSRAWQSQYF. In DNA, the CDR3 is TGTGCCAGCAGCAGGGCTTGGCAAAGTCAGTACTTC.

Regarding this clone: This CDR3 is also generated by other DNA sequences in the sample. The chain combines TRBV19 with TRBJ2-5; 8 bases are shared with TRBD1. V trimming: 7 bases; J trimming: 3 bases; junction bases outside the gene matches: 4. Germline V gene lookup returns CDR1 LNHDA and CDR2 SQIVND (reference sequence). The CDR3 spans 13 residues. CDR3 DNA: TGTGCCAGTAACCCGACAGGGGAAGAGACCCAGTACTTC. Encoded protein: CASNPTGEETQYF.

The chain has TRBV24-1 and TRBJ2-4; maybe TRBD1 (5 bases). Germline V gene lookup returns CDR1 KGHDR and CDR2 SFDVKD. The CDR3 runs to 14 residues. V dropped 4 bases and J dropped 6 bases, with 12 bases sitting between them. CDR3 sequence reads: CATSDAGQGNIQYF. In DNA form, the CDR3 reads TGTGCCACCAGTGACGCCGGCCAGGGAAACATTCAGTACTTC.

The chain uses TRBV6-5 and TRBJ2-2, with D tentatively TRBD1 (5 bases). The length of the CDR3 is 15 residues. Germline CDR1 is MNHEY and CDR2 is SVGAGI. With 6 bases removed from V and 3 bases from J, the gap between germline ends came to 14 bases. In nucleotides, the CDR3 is TGTGCCAGCAGGGGTGCAGGGATGTACACCGGGGAGCTGTTTTTT. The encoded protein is CASRGAGMYTGELFF.

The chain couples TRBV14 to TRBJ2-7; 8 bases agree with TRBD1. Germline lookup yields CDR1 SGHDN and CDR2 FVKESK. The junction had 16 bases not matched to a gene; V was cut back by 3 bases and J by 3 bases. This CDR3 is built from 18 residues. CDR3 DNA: TGTGCCAGCAGCCACGTTAGACTTCCAGGGGGCAGTAGCTACGAGCAGTACTTC. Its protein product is CASSHVRLPGGSSYEQYF.

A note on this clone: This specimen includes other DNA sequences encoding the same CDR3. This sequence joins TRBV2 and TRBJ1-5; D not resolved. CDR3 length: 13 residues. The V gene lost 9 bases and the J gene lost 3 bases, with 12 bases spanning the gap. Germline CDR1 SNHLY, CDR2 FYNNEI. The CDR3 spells CASKRDNNQPQHF. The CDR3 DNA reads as TGTGCCAGTAAAAGGGATAACAATCAGCCCCAGCATTTT.

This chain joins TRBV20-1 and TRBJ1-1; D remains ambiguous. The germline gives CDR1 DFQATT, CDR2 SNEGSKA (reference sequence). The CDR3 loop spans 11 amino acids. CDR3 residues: CGTSRGQIAFF. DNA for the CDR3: TGCGGTACAAGTCGAGGGCAGATCGCTTTCTTT.

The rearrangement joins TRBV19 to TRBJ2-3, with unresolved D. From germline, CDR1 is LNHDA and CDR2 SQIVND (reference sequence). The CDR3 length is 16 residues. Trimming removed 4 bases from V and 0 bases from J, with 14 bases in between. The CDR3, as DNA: TGTGCCAGTAGTAATGGGCCTACGAAAAGCACAGATACGCAGTATTTT. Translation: CASSNGPTKSTDTQYF.

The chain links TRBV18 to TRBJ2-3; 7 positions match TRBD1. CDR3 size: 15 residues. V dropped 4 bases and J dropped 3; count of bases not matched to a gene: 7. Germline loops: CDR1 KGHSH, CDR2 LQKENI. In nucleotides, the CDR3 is TGTGCCAGCTCACTCCGACAGGGTTTAACAGATACGCAGTATTTT. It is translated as CASSLRQGLTDTQYF.

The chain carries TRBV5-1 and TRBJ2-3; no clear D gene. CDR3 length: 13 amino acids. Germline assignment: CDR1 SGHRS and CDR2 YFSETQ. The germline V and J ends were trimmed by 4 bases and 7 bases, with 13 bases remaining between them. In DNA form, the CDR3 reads TGCGCCAGCAGCCAAAATAAACATAATACGCAGTATTTT. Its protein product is CASSQNKHNTQYF.

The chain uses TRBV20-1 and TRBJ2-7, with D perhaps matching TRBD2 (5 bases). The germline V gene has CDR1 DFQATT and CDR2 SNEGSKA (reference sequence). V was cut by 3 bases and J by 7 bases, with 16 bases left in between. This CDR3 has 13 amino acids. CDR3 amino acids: CSASLWTSREQYF. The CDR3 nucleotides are TGCAGTGCTAGTCTCTGGACTTCGAGGGAGCAGTACTTC.

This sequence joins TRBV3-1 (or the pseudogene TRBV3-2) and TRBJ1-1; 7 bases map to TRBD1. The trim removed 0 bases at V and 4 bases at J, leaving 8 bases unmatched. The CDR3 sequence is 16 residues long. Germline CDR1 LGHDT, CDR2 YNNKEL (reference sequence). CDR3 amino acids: CASSQDRRGWGTEAFF. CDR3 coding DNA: TGTGCCAGCAGCCAAGACCGCAGGGGGTGGGGCACTGAAGCTTTCTTT.

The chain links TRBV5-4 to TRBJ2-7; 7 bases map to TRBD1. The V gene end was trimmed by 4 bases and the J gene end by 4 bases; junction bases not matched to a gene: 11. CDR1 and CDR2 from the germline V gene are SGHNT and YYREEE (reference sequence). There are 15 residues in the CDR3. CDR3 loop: CASSQDRAGVYEQYF. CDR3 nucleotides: TGTGCCAGCAGCCAAGACAGGGCAGGGGTTTACGAGCAGTACTTC.

As DNA, the CDR3 is TGTGCCAGCAGCTTAGGTGAGGCTGGTCGACCGAACACTGAAGCTTTCTTT. Its protein is CASSLGEAGRPNTEAFF. The chain joins TRBV11-2 to TRBJ1-1, with D unclear. Per the germline V gene, CDR1 is SGHAT and CDR2 is FQNNGV. V shed 1 base and J shed 1 base, with 16 bases lying between them. The CDR3 length is 17 residues.

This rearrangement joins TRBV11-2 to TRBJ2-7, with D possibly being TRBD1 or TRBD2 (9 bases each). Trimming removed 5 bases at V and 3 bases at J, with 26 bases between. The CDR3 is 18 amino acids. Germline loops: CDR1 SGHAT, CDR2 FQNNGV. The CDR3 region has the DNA TGTGCCAGCAGCAATCTAGCGGGACAGGGCCTAGGAGACTACGAGCAGTACTTC. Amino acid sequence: CASSNLAGQGLGDYEQYF.

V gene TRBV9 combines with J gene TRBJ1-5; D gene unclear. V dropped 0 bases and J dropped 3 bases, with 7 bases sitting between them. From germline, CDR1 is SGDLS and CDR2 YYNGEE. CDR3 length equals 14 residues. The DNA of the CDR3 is TGTGCCAGCAGCGTAGACAACTACAATCAGCCCCAGCATTTT. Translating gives CASSVDNYNQPQHF. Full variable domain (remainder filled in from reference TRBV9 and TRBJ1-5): DSGVTQTPKHLITATGQRVTLRCSPRSGDLSVYWYQQSLDQGLQFLIQYYNGEERAKGNILERFSAQQFPDLHSELNLSSLELGDSALYFCASSVDNYNQPQHFGDGTRLSIL.

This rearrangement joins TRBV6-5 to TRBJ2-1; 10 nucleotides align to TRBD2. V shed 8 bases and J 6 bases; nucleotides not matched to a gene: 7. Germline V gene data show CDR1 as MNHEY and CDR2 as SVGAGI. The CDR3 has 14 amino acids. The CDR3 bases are TGTGCCAGCGCTTTCCTAGCGGGGGTCAATGAGCAGTTCTTC. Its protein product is CASAFLAGVNEQFF.

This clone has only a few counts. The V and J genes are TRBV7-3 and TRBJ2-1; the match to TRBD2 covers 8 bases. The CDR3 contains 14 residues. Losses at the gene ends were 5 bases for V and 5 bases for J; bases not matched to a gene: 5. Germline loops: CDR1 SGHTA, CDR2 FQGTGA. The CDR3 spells CASSPGLAHNEQFF. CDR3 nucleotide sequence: TGTGCCAGCAGCCCCGGACTAGCCCACAATGAGCAGTTCTTC.

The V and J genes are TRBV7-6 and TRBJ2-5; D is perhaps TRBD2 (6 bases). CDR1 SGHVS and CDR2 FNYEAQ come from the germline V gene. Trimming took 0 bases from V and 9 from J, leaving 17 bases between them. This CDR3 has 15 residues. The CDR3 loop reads CASSLAAGEVGSQYF. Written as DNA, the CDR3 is TGTGCCAGCAGCTTAGCGGCCGGGGAGGTCGGGTCCCAGTACTTC. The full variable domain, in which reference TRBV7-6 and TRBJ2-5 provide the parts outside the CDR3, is GAGVSQSPRYKVTKRGQDVALRCDPISGHVSLYWYRQALGQGPEFLTYFNYEAQQDKSGLPNDRFSAERPEGSISTLTIQRTEQRDSAMYRCASSLAAGEVGSQYFGPGTRLLVL.

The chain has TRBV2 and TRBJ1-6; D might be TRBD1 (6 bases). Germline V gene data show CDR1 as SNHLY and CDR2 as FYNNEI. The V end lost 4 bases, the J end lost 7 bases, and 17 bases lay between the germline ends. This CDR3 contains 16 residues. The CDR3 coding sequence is TGTGCCAGCAGTGTTTGGGGGCAAGTAGCGAATTCACCCCTCCACTTT. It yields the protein CASSVWGQVANSPLHF.

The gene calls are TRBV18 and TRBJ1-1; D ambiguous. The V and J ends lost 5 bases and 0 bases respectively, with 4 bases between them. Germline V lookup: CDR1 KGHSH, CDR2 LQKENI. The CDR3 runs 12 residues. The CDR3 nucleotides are TGTGCCAGCTCATCCGTGAACACTGAAGCTTTCTTT. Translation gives CASSSVNTEAFF.

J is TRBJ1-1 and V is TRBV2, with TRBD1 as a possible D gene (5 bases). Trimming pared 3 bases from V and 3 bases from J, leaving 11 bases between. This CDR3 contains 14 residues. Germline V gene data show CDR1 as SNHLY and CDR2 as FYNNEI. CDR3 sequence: CASSDRAGDTEAFF. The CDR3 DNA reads TGTGCCAGCAGTGACAGGGCGGGCGACACTGAAGCTTTCTTT.

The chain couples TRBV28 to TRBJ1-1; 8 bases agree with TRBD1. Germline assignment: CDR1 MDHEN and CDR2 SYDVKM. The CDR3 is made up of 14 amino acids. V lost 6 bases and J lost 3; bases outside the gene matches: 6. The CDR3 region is CASSPGQGYTEAFF. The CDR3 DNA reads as TGTGCCAGCAGCCCCGGACAGGGTTACACTGAAGCTTTCTTT.

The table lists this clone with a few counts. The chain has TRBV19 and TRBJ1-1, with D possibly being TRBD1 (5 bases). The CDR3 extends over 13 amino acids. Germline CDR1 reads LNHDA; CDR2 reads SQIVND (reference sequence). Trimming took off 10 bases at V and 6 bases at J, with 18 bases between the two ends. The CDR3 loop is CATKNEGRSEAFF. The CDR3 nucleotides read TGTGCCACCAAAAACGAGGGGCGGTCTGAAGCTTTCTTT.

The CDR3 sequence: CAITPGVNGELFF. DNA of the CDR3: TGTGCCATCACCCCCGGGGTTAACGGGGAGCTGTTTTTT. The chain recombines TRBV10-3 with TRBJ2-2; possible D gene TRBD2, 5 bases. The CDR3 is 13 residues long. Per germline, CDR1 ENHRY and CDR2 SYGVKD. The germline V and J ends were trimmed by 7 bases and 7 bases, with 13 bases remaining between them.

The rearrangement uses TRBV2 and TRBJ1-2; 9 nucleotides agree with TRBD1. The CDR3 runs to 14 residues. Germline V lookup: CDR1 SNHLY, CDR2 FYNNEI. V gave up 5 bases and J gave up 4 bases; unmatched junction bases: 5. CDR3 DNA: TGTGCCAGCAGTTTGGACAGGGGACCCTATGGCTACACCTTC. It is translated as CASSLDRGPYGYTF. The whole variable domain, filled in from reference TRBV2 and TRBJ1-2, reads EPEVTQTPSHQVTQMGQEVILRCVPISNHLYFYWYRQILGQKVEFLVSFYNNEISEKSEIFDDQFSVERPDGSNFTLKIRSTKLEDSAMYFCASSLDRGPYGYTFGSGTRLTVV.

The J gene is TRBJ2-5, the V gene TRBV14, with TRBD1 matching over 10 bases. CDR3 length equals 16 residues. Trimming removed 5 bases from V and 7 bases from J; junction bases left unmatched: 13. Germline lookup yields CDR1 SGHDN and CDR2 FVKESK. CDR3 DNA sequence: TGTGCCAGCAGCGACCGGGACAGGGGCCTTCAGGGGACCCAGTACTTC. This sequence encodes CASSDRDRGLQGTQYF. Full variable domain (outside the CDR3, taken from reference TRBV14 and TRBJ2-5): EAGVTQFPSHSVIEKGQTVTLRCDPISGHDNLYWYRRVMGKEIKFLLHFVKESKQDESGMPNNRFLAERTGGTYSTLKVQPAELEDSGVYFCASSDRDRGLQGTQYFGPGTRLLVL.

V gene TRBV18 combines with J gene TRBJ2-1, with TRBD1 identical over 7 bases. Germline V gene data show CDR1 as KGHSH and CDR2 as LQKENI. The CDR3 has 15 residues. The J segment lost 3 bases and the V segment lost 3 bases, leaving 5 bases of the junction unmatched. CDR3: CASSPSQGDYNEQFF. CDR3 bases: TGTGCCAGCTCACCGTCGCAGGGGGACTACAATGAGCAGTTCTTC.